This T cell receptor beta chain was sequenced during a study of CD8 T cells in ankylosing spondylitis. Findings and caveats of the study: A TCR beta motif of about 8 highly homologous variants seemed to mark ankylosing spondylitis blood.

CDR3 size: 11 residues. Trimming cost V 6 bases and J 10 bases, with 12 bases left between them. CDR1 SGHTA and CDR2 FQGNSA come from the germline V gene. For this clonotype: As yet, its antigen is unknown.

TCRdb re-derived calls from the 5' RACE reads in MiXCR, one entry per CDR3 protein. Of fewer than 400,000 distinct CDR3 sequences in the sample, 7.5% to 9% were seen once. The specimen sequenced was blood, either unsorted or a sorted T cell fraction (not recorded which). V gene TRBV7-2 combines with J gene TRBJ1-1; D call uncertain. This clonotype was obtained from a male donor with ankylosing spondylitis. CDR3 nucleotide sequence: TGTGCCAGCAGGGAGGTGGGTGGAGCTTTCTTT. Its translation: CASREVGGAFF. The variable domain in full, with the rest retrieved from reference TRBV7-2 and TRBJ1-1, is GAGVSQSPSNKVTEKGKDVELRCDPISGHTALYWYRQSLGQGLEFLIYFQGNSAPDKSGLPSDRFSAERTGGSVSTLTIQRTQQEDSAVYLCASREVGGAFFGQGTRLTVV.